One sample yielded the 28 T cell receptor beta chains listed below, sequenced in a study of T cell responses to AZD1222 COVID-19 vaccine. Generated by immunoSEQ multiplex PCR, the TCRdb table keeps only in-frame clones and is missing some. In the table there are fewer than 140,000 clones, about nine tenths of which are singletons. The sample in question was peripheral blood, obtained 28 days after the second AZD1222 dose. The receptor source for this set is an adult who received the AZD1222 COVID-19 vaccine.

In DNA form, the CDR3 reads TGTGCCAGTAGTAGGGGGACAGTTTCCAGGATCATCACAGATACGCAGTATTTT. It yields the protein CASSRGTVSRIITDTQYF. The rearrangement links TRBV19 to TRBJ2-3, with TRBD1 matching over 7 bases. The V gene's germline CDR1 is LNHDA and CDR2 SQIVND (reference sequence). With V trimmed by 4 bases and J by 2 bases, 15 bases remained unmatched. This CDR3 is built from 18 residues.

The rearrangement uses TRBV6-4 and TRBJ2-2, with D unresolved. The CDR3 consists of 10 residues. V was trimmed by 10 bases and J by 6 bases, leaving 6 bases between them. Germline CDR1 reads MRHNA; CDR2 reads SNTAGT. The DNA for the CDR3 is TGTGCCAATACGGCCGGGGAGCTGTTTTTT. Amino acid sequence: CANTAGELFF.

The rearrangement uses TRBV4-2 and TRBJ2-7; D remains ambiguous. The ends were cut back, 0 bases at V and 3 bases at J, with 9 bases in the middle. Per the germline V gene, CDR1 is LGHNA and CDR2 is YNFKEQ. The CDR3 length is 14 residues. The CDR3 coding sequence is TGTGCCAGCAGCCAAGATCGGAACTACTACGAGCAGTACTTC. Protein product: CASSQDRNYYEQYF.

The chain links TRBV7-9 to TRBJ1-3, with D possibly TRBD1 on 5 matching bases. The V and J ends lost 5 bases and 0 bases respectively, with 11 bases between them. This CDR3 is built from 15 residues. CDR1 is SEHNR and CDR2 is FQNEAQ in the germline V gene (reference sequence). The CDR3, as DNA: TGTGCCAGCAGCCACGACAGAAGCTCTGGAAACACCATATATTTT. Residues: CASSHDRSSGNTIYF.

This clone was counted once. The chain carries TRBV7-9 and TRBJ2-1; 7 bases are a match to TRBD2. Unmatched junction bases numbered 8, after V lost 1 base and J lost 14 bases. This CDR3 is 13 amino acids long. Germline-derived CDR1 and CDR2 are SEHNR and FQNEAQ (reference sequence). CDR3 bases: TGTGCCAGCAGCTTAGGGACTAGGCAAGGGAAGTTCTTC. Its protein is CASSLGTRQGKFF.

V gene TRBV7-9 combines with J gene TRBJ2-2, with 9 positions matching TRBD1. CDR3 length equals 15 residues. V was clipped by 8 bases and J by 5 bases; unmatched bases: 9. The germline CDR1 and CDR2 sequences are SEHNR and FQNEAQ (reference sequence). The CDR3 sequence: CASSAGQGWTGELFF. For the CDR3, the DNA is TGTGCCAGCTCCGCTGGACAGGGGTGGACCGGGGAGCTGTTTTTT.

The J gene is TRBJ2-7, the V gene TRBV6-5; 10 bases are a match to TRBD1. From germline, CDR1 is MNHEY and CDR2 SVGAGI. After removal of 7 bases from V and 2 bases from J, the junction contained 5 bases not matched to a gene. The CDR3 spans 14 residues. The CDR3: CASKPGQGPYEQYF. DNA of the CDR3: TGTGCCAGCAAGCCGGGACAGGGGCCCTACGAGCAGTACTTC.

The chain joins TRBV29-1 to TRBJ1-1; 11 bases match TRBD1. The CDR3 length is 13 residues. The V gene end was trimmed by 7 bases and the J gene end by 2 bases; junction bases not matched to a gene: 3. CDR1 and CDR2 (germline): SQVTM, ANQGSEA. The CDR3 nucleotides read TGCAGCGGGGGACAGGGGGGCAACACTGAAGCTTTCTTT. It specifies CSGGQGGNTEAFF.

The DNA of the CDR3 is TGTGCCAGCAGCTTAGGCCACAGATTTTTCTACGAGCAGTACTTC. Protein sequence: CASSLGHRFFYEQYF. The chain employs TRBV7-4 and TRBJ2-7; the D is unclear. This CDR3 has 15 residues. From germline, CDR1 is SGHVT and CDR2 SQSDAQ. The V end was cut by 1 base, the J end by 3 bases, with 13 bases between.

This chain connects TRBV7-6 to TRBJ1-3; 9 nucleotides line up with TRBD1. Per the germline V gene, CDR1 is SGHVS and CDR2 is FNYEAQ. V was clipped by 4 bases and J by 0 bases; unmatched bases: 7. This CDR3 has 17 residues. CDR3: CASSYGGTGTSGNTIYF. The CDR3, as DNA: TGTGCCAGCAGCTATGGAGGGACAGGGACCTCTGGAAACACCATATATTTT.

The CDR3: CASSLGAVYGYTF. The CDR3 DNA reads as TGTGCCAGCAGCTTGGGGGCAGTCTATGGCTACACCTTC. The rearrangement joins TRBV5-6 to TRBJ1-2; no clear D. The CDR3 has 13 residues. Germline V gives CDR1 SGHDT, CDR2 YYEEEE. Trimming removed 0 bases from V and 4 bases from J, with 7 bases in between.

CDR3 sequence: CASSLYGGIGSNQPQHF. The CDR3 bases are TGTGCCAGCAGTTTATATGGAGGTATAGGGAGTAATCAGCCCCAGCATTTT. The V gene is TRBV27, the J gene TRBJ1-5; the D is unclear. Looked up from germline, CDR1 is MNHEY and CDR2 is SMNVEV (reference sequence). Trimming cost V 1 base and J 4 bases, with 17 bases left between them. The CDR3 runs to 17 residues.

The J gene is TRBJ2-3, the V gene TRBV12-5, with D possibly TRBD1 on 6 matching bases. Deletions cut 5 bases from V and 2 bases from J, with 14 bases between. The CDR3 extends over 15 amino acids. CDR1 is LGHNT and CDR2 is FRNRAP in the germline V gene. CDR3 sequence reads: CASGPRRDNTDTQYF. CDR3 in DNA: TGTGCTAGTGGTCCCCGCCGGGACAACACAGATACGCAGTATTTT. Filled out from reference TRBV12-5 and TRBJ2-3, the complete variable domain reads DARVTQTPRHKVTEMGQEVTMRCQPILGHNTVFWYRQTMMQGLELLAYFRNRAPLDDSGMPKDRFSAEMPDATLATLKIQPSEPRDSAVYFCASGPRRDNTDTQYFGPGTRLTVL.

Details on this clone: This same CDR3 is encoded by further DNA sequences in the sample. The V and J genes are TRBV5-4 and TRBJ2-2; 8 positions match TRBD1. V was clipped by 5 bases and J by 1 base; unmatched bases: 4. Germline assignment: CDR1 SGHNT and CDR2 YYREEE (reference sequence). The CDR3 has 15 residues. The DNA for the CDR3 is TGTGCCAGCAGTTTCGGACAGGGGAACACCGGGGAGCTGTTTTTT. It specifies CASSFGQGNTGELFF.

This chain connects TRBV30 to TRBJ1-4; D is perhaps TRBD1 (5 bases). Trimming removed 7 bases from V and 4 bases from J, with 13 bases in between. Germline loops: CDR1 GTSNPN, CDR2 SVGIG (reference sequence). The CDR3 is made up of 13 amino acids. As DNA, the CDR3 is TGTGCCTCAGACCAGGGCTTTAATGAAAAACTGTTTTTT. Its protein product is CASDQGFNEKLFF. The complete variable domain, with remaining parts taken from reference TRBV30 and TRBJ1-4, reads SQTIHQWPATLVQPVGSPLSLECTVEGTSNPNLYWYRQAAGRGLQLLFYSVGIGQISSEVPQNLSASRPQDRQFILSSKKLLLSDSGFYLCASDQGFNEKLFFGSGTQLSVL.

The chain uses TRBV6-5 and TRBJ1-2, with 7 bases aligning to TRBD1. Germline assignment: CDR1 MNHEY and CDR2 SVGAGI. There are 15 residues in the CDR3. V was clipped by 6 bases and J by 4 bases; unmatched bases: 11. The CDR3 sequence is CASSDPNRGRYGYTF. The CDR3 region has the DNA TGTGCCAGCAGCGATCCCAACAGGGGACGCTATGGCTACACCTTC.

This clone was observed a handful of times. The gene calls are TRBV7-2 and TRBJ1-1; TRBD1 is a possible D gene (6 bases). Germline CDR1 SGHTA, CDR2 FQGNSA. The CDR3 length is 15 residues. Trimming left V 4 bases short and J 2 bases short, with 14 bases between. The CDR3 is CASSSQGRANTEAFF. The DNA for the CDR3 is TGTGCCAGCAGCTCTCAGGGGCGGGCCAACACTGAAGCTTTCTTT. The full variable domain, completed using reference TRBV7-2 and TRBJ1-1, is GAGVSQSPSNKVTEKGKDVELRCDPISGHTALYWYRQSLGQGLEFLIYFQGNSAPDKSGLPSDRFSAERTGGSVSTLTIQRTQQEDSAVYLCASSSQGRANTEAFFGQGTRLTVV.

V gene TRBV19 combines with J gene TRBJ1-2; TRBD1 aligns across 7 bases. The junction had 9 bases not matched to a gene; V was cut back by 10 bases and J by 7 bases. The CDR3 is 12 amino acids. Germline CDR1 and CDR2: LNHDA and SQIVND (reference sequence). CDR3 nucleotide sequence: TGTGCCACCCAGACAGGGTTGCTTGGCTACACCTTC. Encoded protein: CATQTGLLGYTF.

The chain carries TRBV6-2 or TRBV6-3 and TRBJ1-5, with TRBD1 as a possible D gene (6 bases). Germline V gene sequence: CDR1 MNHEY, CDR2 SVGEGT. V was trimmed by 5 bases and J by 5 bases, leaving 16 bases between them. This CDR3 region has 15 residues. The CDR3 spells CASSRLGGADQPQHF. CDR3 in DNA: TGTGCCAGCAGTCGCCTGGGGGGGGCGGATCAGCCCCAGCATTTT.

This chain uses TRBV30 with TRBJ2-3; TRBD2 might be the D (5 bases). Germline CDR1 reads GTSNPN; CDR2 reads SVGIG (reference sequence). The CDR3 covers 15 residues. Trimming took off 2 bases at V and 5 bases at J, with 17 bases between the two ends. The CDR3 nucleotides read TGTGCCTGGAGTTCACCCAGCGGATCCTTAGATACGCAGTATTTT. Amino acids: CAWSSPSGSLDTQYF.

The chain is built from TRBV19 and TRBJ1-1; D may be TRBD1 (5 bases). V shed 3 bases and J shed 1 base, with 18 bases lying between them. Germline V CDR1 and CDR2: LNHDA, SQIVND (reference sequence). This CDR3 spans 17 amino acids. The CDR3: CASSIRSGQLPNTEAFF. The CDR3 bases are TGTGCCAGTAGTATTAGATCAGGGCAACTTCCGAACACTGAAGCTTTCTTT.

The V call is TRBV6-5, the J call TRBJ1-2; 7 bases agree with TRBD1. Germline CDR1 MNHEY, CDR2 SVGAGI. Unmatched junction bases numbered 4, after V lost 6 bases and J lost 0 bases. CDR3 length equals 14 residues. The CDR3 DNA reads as TGTGCCAGCAGGCCCAGGGGGGCTAACTATGGCTACACCTTC. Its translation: CASRPRGANYGYTF.

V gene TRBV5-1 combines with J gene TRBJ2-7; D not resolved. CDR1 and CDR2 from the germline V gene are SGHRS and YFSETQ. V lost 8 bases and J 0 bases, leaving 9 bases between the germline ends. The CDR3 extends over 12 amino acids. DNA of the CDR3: TGCGCCAGTCCCAGCCCCTCCTACGAGCAGTACTTC. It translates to CASPSPSYEQYF.

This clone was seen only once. The DNA of the CDR3 is TGTGCCAGCAGCTTAAGGCGGTACACTGAAGCTTTCTTT. Translation gives CASSLRRYTEAFF. V usage is TRBV11-2 and J usage is TRBJ1-1; D is unresolved. This CDR3 spans 13 amino acids. Trimming took off 2 bases at V and 3 bases at J, with 7 bases between the two ends. Germline V lookup: CDR1 SGHAT, CDR2 FQNNGV.

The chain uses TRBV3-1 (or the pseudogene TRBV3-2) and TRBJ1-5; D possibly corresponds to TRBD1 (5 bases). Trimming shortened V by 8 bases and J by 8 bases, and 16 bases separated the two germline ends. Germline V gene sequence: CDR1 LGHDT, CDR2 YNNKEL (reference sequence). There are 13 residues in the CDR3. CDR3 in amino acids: CASSSPGQEPQHF. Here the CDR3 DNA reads TGTGCCAGCTCGAGTCCAGGGCAAGAGCCCCAGCATTTT.

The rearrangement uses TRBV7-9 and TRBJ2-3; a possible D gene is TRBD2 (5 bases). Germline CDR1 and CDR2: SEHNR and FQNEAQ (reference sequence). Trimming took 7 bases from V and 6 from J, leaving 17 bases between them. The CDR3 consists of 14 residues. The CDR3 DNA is TGTGCCAGCACCGAGCGGCGGAATGAGGATACGCAGTATTTT. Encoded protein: CASTERRNEDTQYF.

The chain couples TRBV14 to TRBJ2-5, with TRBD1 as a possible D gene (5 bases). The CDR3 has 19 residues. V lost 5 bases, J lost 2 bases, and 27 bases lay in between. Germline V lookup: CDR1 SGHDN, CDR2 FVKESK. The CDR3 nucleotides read TGTGCCAGCAGCGAAATTATAGGCCAGGGCCAGCATTTGCAAGAGACCCAGTACTTC. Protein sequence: CASSEIIGQGQHLQETQYF.

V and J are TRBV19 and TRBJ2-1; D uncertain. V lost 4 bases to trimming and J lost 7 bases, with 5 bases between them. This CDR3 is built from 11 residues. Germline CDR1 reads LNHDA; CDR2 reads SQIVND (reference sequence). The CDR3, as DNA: TGTGCCAGTAGTACGAAAAATGAGCAGTTCTTC. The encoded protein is CASSTKNEQFF.